This TCR beta chain derives from a study of blood T cell repertoires in COVID-19. Across the study: Whether acute or convalescent, the COVID-19 samples came from the United States, Italy and Spain.

TCRdb's table, derived via immunoSEQ multiplex PCR, lists solely in-frame clones and lacks some. The sample lists approximately 150,000 clones; 76% were seen once. The CDR3 contains 13 residues. Per germline, CDR1 LGHDT and CDR2 YNNKEL (reference sequence). Germline trimming cut 5 bases from V and 6 bases from J; bases unmatched to any gene: 5. This receptor was identified in a man between 60 and 75 years old with acute or convalescent COVID-19. Sequencing was done on a sample of peripheral blood. V gene TRBV3-1 (or the pseudogene TRBV3-2) combines with J gene TRBJ2-7; 9 nucleotides align to TRBD1. The CDR3 bases are TGTGCCAGCAGCGAACAGGGGGCAGGCGAGCAGTACTTC. It specifies CASSEQGAGEQYF.